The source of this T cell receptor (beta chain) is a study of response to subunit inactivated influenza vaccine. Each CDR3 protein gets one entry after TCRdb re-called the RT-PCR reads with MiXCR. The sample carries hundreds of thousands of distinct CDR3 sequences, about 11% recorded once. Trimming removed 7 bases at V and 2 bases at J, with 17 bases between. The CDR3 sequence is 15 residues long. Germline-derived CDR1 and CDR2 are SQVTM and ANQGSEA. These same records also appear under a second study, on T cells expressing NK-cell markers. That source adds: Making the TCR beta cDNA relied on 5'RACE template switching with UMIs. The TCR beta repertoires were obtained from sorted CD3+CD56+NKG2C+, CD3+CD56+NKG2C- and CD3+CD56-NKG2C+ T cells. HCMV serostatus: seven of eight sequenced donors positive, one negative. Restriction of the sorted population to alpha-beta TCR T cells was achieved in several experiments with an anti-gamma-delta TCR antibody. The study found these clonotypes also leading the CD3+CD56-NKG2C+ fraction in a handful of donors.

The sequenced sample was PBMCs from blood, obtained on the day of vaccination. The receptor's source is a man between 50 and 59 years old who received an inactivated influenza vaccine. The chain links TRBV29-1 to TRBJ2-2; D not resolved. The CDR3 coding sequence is TGCAGCGCTGGTCTCTCGAGTCTTAACACCGGGGAGCTGTTTTTT. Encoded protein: CSAGLSSLNTGELFF.